The 8 T cell receptor beta chains below were found in one sample sequenced in a study of blood T cells in healthy people across ages. Next came a second PCR, run for about 7 to 12 cycles, which used a sample-barcoded 5' primer along with a J-beta primer mix. TCRdb re-derived calls from the 5' RACE reads in MiXCR, one entry per CDR3 protein. Of about 780,000 distinct CDR3 sequences in the sample, 35% to 50% were seen once. The sequenced sample consisted of blood. Receptors were obtained from a man older than 75 in good health.

This chain links TRBV28 with TRBJ2-3, with TRBD1 identical over 7 bases. This CDR3 comprises 15 residues. Per germline, CDR1 MDHEN and CDR2 SYDVKM. J was trimmed by 2 bases and V by 5 bases; bases with no gene match: 7. Here the CDR3 DNA reads TGTGCCAGCAGTACCGGGACAGATCCCACAGATACGCAGTATTTT. It encodes CASSTGTDPTDTQYF.

V gene TRBV5-1 combines with J gene TRBJ1-1; no clear D gene. CDR3 length: 14 residues. Trimming left V 4 bases short and J 4 bases short, with 14 bases between. Looked up from germline, CDR1 is SGHRS and CDR2 is YFSETQ. The CDR3 reads CASSPQPSSTEAFF. DNA for the CDR3: TGCGCCAGCAGCCCACAACCAAGTAGCACTGAAGCTTTCTTT.

This sequence joins TRBV5-8 and TRBJ2-3; the match to TRBD1 covers 7 bases. Looked up from germline, CDR1 is SGHTS and CDR2 is YDEGEE. With 0 bases clipped from V and 5 bases from J, the junction kept 9 bases outside the gene matches. CDR3 length: 16 residues. CDR3 protein: CASSLGSTGEGDTQYF. In nucleotides, the CDR3 is TGTGCCAGCAGCTTGGGGTCTACAGGGGAAGGAGATACGCAGTATTTT.

The genes are TRBV7-3 and TRBJ2-5, with D possibly TRBD2 on 6 matching bases. Germline CDR1 is SGHTA and CDR2 is FQGTGA. The CDR3 consists of 15 residues. V lost 3 bases and J lost 4, with 15 bases in between. The CDR3 DNA reads TGTGCCAGCAGCTTCAATAGCGGAGGGGTAGAGACCCAGTACTTC. Translation gives CASSFNSGGVETQYF.

V and J are TRBV5-1 and TRBJ1-1, with D unclear. This CDR3 region has 14 residues. The germline CDR1 and CDR2 sequences are SGHRS and YFSETQ. V gave up 4 bases and J gave up 1 base, with 11 bases separating them. CDR3 protein: CASSPSGSNTEAFF. CDR3 DNA sequence: TGCGCCAGCAGCCCCAGTGGGTCGAACACTGAAGCTTTCTTT.

This chain links TRBV24-1 with TRBJ2-3, with 9 bases fitting TRBD1. V lost 7 bases, J lost 3 bases, and 4 bases stayed unmatched. Per the germline V gene, CDR1 is KGHDR and CDR2 is SFDVKD. The length of the CDR3 is 14 residues. The CDR3 DNA is TGTGCCACCAGACAGACAGGGGGAACAGATACGCAGTATTTT. It is translated as CATRQTGGTDTQYF.

J is TRBJ1-4 and V is TRBV28, with D maybe TRBD1 (5 bases). V lost 5 bases and J 6 bases, leaving 19 bases between the germline ends. Germline V gives CDR1 MDHEN, CDR2 SYDVKM. The CDR3 loop spans 16 amino acids. The CDR3 region has the DNA TGTGCCAGCAGTAAACCCCAAAGGGGTAATGATGAAAAACTGTTTTTT. Its protein is CASSKPQRGNDEKLFF.

This clonotype was counted between two and nine times. The V and J genes are TRBV5-1 and TRBJ2-3, with D unclear. CDR1 is SGHRS, CDR2 YFSETQ, per germline. Trimming shortened V by 0 bases and J by 5 bases, and 16 bases separated the two germline ends. The length of the CDR3 is 16 residues. CDR3 sequence reads: CASSLEESLTGDTQYF. The CDR3 region has the DNA TGCGCCAGCAGCTTGGAGGAATCTCTAACCGGAGATACGCAGTATTTT.